This T cell receptor (beta chain) stems from a study of blood T cell repertoires in COVID-19. Per germline, CDR1 MDHEN and CDR2 SYDVKM. This CDR3 has 14 amino acids. V lost 6 bases, J lost 8 bases, and 12 bases stayed unmatched. Per the original methods: Nucleated cell counts were estimated from reference gene primer amplification. Only in-frame clones appear in the TCRdb table, and some are missing; sequencing was by immunoSEQ multiplex PCR. That table furnishes V, J and clone size, whereas the DNA furnished D and trimming. This sample carries 150,000 to 200,000 clones, roughly nine tenths of them seen once, and the ten largest clones take approximately 2.1%.

The sequence was collected from a man in his 70s with active or convalescent COVID-19. Sequencing was carried out using peripheral blood. V gene TRBV28 combines with J gene TRBJ1-1; 7 positions agree with TRBD1. This CDR3 is CASSRQGGPPEAFF. The CDR3 coding sequence is TGTGCCAGCAGCCGCCAGGGGGGACCTCCGGAAGCTTTCTTT.